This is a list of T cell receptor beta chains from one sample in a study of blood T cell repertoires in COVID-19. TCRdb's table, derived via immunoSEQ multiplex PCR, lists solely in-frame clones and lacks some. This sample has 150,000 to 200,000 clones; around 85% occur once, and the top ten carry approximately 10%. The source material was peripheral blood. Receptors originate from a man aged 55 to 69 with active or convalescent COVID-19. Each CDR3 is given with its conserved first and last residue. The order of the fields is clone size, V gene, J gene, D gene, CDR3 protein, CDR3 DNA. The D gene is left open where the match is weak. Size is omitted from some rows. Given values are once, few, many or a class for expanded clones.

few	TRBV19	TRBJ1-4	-	CASNLAGGYNEKLFF	TGTGCCAGTAACCTAGCGGGAGGGTATAATGAAAAACTGTTTTTT
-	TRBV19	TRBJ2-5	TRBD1	CASSVQGVETQYF	TGTGCCAGTAGTGTTCAGGGGGTTGAGACCCAGTACTTC
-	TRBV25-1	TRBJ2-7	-	CASSLVAQTYEQYF	TGTGCCAGCAGTTTGGTGGCACAGACCTACGAGCAGTACTTC
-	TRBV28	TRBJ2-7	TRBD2	CASSLLAGVSYEQYF	TGTGCCAGCAGTTTATTAGCGGGAGTTTCCTACGAGCAGTACTTC
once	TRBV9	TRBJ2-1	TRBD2	CASSVAGGRAYNEQFF	TGTGCCAGCAGCGTAGCCGGCGGGAGGGCCTACAATGAGCAGTTCTTC
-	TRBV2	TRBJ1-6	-	CASSGGLRRSSYNSPLHF	TGTGCCAGCAGTGGGGGTTTGCGGAGGAGCTCCTATAATTCACCCCTCCACTTT
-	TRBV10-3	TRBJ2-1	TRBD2	CAISEKVAGGEQFF	TGTGCCATCAGTGAGAAGGTAGCGGGGGGTGAGCAGTTCTTC
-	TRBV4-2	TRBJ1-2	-	CASSQAGTHYGYTF	TGTGCCAGCAGCCAAGCCGGGACACACTATGGCTACACCTTC
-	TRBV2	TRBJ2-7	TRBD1	CASSTGEQYEQYF	TGTGCCAGCAGTACAGGGGAACAGTACGAGCAGTACTTC
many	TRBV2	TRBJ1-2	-	CATSPGQSNYGYTF	TGTGCCACCTCCCCAGGACAGAGCAACTATGGCTACACCTTC
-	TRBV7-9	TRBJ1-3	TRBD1	CASSLAGRGAGNTIYF	TGTGCCAGCAGCTTAGCTGGCAGGGGGGCTGGAAACACCATATATTTT
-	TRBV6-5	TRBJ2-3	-	CASSYSPGSTDTQYF	TGTGCCAGCAGTTACTCGCCGGGGAGCACAGATACGCAGTATTTT
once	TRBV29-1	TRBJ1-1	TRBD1	CSVPGQGDTEAFF	TGCAGCGTTCCGGGACAGGGTGACACTGAAGCTTTCTTT
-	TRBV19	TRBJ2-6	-	CASSIQGRAGANVLTF	TGTGCCAGTAGTATACAGGGCAGGGCTGGGGCCAACGTCCTGACTTTC
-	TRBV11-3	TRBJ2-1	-	CASSKDSLSEQFF	TGTGCCAGCAGCAAGGACTCTCTTAGTGAGCAGTTCTTC
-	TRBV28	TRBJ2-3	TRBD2	CASSLWMSSGGDTQYF	TGTGCCAGCAGTTTATGGATGTCTAGCGGGGGAGATACGCAGTATTTT
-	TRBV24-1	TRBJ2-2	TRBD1	CATSDYAGGSNTGELFF	TGTGCCACCAGTGACTACGCAGGGGGATCAAACACCGGGGAGCTGTTTTTT
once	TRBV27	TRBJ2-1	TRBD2	CASSFRLAGDNEQFF	TGTGCCAGCAGTTTTCGGCTAGCGGGGGACAATGAGCAGTTCTTC
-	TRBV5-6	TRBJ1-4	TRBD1	CATSPGTGDEKLFF	TGTGCCACTTCTCCCGGGACAGGGGACGAAAAACTGTTTTTT
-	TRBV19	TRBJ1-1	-	CASGDRNTEAFF	TGTGCCAGTGGCGACAGGAACACTGAAGCTTTCTTT
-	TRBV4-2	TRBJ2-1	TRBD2	CASSLTASGGVFYNEQFF	TGTGCCAGCAGCCTTACGGCCAGCGGGGGGGTCTTCTACAATGAGCAGTTCTTC
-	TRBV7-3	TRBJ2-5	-	CASSFTPQETQYF	TGTGCCAGCAGCTTTACACCACAAGAGACCCAGTACTTC
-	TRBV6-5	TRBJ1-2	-	CASGGLYGYTF	TGTGCCAGCGGGGGCCTGTATGGCTACACCTTC
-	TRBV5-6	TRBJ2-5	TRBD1	CASSLSRGQETQYF	TGTGCCAGCAGCTTGTCCAGGGGGCAAGAGACCCAGTACTTC
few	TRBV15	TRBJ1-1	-	CATSSPLGDLGTEAFF	TGTGCCACCAGCAGCCCTTTAGGGGATTTGGGCACTGAAGCTTTCTTT
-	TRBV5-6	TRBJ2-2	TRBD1	CASIRTGGDTGELFF	TGTGCCAGCATTCGGACAGGGGGGGACACCGGGGAGCTGTTTTTT
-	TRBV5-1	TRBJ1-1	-	CASSSRVMNTEAFF	TGCGCCAGCAGCAGCAGGGTCATGAACACTGAAGCTTTCTTT
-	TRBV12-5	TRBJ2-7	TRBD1	CASAPDRAYEQYF	TGTGCTAGTGCCCCGGACAGGGCCTACGAGCAGTACTTC
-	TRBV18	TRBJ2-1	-	CASSPFSTFYNEQFF	TGTGCCAGCTCACCTTTTTCTACTTTTTACAATGAGCAGTTCTTC
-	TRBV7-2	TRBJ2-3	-	CASSRGFTDTQYF	TGTGCCAGCAGCCGAGGATTCACAGATACGCAGTATTTT
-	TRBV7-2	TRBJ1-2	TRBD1	CASSSNRGLVYGYTF	TGTGCCAGCAGCTCCAACAGGGGGCTGGTCTATGGCTACACCTTC
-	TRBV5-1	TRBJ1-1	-	CASRRVGGTEAFF	TGCGCCAGCAGGCGTGTGGGGGGCACTGAAGCTTTCTTT
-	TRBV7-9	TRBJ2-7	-	CASSRQDYEQYF	TGTGCCAGCAGCAGACAGGACTACGAGCAGTACTTC
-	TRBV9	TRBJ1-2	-	CASSRQGFGNYGYTF	TGTGCCAGCAGCCGTCAGGGCTTCGGGAACTATGGCTACACCTTC
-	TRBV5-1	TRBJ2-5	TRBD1	CASSSQGQGGQETQYF	TGCGCCAGCAGCTCCCAGGGACAGGGGGGGCAAGAGACCCAGTACTTC
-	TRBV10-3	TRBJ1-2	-	CAFSPLSGYGYTF	TGTGCCTTTTCACCCCTTTCCGGCTATGGCTACACCTTC
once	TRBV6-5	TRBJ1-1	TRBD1	CASHRGHTEAFF	TGTGCCAGCCACAGGGGTCACACTGAAGCTTTCTTT
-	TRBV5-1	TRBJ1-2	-	CASSLSGDGYTF	TGCGCCAGCAGCTTGTCAGGTGATGGCTACACCTTC
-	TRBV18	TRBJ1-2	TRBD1	CASSPPGQVNYGYTF	TGTGCCAGCTCACCTCCGGGACAGGTTAACTATGGCTACACCTTC
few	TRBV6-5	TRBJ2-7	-	CASARYRGEQYF	TGTGCCAGCGCTCGTTATCGGGGGGAGCAGTACTTC
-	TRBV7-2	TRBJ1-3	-	CASSLAQGSSGNTIYF	TGTGCCAGCAGCTTAGCGCAGGGGAGCTCTGGAAACACCATATATTTT
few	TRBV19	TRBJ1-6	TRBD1	CASSADRGRAPLHF	TGTGCCAGTAGTGCCGACAGGGGACGCGCGCCCCTCCACTTT
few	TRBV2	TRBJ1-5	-	CASREGTHSNQPQHF	TGTGCCAGCAGAGAGGGGACACATAGCAATCAGCCCCAGCATTTT
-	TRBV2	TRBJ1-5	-	CASSESQSNQPQHF	TGTGCCAGCAGTGAGTCGCAGAGCAATCAGCCCCAGCATTTT
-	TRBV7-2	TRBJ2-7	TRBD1	CASSRPRDSSYEQYF	TGTGCCAGCAGCCGCCCTCGGGACAGCTCCTACGAGCAGTACTTC
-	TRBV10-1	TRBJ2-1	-	CASSGPGQSNEQFF	TGCGCCAGCAGTGGACCGGGACAAAGCAATGAGCAGTTCTTC
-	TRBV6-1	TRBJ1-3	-	CASSEPGRVNGNTIYF	TGTGCCAGCAGTGAACCGGGCAGGGTTAATGGAAACACCATATATTTT
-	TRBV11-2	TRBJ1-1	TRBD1	CASSAPTGGATEAFF	TGTGCCAGCAGCGCACCAACAGGGGGCGCAACTGAAGCTTTCTTT
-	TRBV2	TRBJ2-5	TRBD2	CASSEGRGETQYF	TGTGCCAGCAGTGAGGGGAGGGGAGAGACCCAGTACTTC
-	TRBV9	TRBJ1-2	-	CASSVVAGISGYTF	TGTGCCAGCAGCGTAGTGGCAGGGATAAGCGGCTACACCTTC